This TCR beta chain originates from a study of T cell responses to AZD1222 COVID-19 vaccine (dated by TCRdb to about 2021). The study in broad terms: AZD1222 recipients whose second dose came at about 4 weeks and those whose second dose came at about 12 weeks were combined into one group, since spike-specific TCR depth and breadth did not differ between the two schedules. Enrollment into the trials was organized by age into subgroups of 18-55, 56-69 and 70-plus years, and those subgroups contained 148, 28 and 57 TCR-sequenced participants, respectively. TCR sequencing was performed for approximately 240 trial participants, of whom about 200 were given two doses of AZD1222 and some 26 were given two doses of MenACWY control vaccine. Overall study outcomes, separate from this receptor: Only five to seven AZD1222 recipients were SARS-CoV-2 seropositive at baseline, limiting conclusions about previously exposed vaccinees. Spike-specific TCR breadth and depth rose significantly after two AZD1222 doses compared with day 0 and with MenACWY recipients. Because no day 14 peak-response samples were available, the repertoires could be characterized only after the peak T cell response. The 56-69-year group was small, and its depth increase did not reach significance, likely because of low power. Reportedly, close to half of the unique spike-specific TCRs recognized epitopes lying outside the regions that are mutated in the B.1.351 and B.1.1.7 variants. The vaccine-associated CD4 TCRs covered the entire spike protein, and the dominant responses fell in regions 160-218 and 743-854. Most participants were white British and females outnumbered males, and the authors suggested that clonal diversity may have been underestimated.

The meaning of the sample's time point label: baseline before first vaccination. Vaccinee samples were obtained from the UK trials COV001 and COV002, which included a single-blind randomized controlled phase 2/3 trial of AZD1222 (ChAdOx1 nCoV-19) in healthy adults. For TCRbeta chain sequencing, PBMC samples from trial participants were taken at day 0 and at day 28 after the second dose. Of note for this clone: What antigen it recognizes has not been identified. No qualities accompany the bases; no much larger clone lies one base away.

CDR1 MNHEY and CDR2 SVGAGI were looked up in the germline V gene. The CDR3, cysteine through phenylalanine, is 15 amino acids long. The read is trimmed to its CDR3 DNA, 45 bases read in frame from base 1. Trimming accounts for 6 bases at V and 6 bases at J, while the number of junction bases matched to no gene is 14. The CDR3 regions of human TCRbeta chains were analyzed by immunosequencing. The authors' analysis ran thus. TCRs in the repertoires were compared against a reference library of SARS-CoV-2-specific TCRs that had been generated with the MIRA antigen-specificity platform. Breadth was defined as the fraction of unique TCRs that were SARS-CoV-2-associated, and depth was defined as the fraction of total T cells that were SARS-CoV-2-associated. Using the MIRA data, every spike-specific TCR was mapped to the spike region that the TCR reacted to and assigned to either a CD4 or a CD8 class. Log10-transformed breadth and depth values were compared by one-way ANOVA with Sidak's multiple comparisons tests. What TCRdb holds here is the immuneACCESS table cut down to in-frame rearrangements. Part of the clones is not present; checked against another copy, under half of the missing clones reflect an unresolved V gene, and the others are unexplained. V and J calls and clone size are as listed in that table; D and trimming were resolved from the DNA. The sample has about 110,000 clones on record, about 91% of them singletons. Of the sample, 4.5% to 5% is held by the ten largest clones.

The chain was built from TRBV6-5 and TRBJ2-7, with 7 junctional bases fitting TRBD1. This TCR was sampled from an adult in good health. The material was peripheral blood, obtained on day 0 of AZD1222 vaccination. The DNA reads as follows: TGTGCCAGCAGGGGGCTCGGGGACAGTTTTTTCGAGCAGTACTTC. Its translation reads: CASRGLGDSFFEQYF.